Listed below are T cell receptor beta chains from one sample, sequenced in a study of T cells in Graves' hyperthyroidism and ophthalmopathy. One entry per CDR3 protein, called by TCRdb with MiXCR from the multiplex PCR reads. The sample consists of about 59,000 distinct CDR3 sequences, roughly 58% of them appearing once. The sample comprised blood. These receptors were collected from a woman in her sixties or seventies with Graves' ophthalmopathy. Both conserved end residues are part of each CDR3. Each record gives: V gene, D gene, CDR3 protein. D genes are given only for firm matches.

TRBV11-2 | . | CASSPQLATEAFF
TRBV18 | . | CASSPDLSSPLHF
TRBV19 | . | CASSIVTGYYGYTF
TRBV7-6 | . | CASSTLPGQTYEQYF
TRBV28 | . | CASSFSSAAYNEQFF
TRBV12-3/TRBV12-4 | TRBD2 | CASSPTGTSGKNGELFF
TRBV12-3/TRBV12-4 | . | CASSLSRNTIYF
TRBV20-1 | . | CSARDVEAFF
TRBV6-5 | . | CASRPRSEDNEKLFF
TRBV11-2 | TRBD1 | CASSRVRDRGSPLHF
TRBV29-1 | TRBD1 | CSGTGGWETQYF
TRBV5-5 | . | CASSLEWSGVEKLFF
TRBV15 | TRBD1 | CATSRLGGSETEAFF